Shown below are 29 T cell receptor beta chains from a single sample sequenced in a study of blood T cells in healthy people across ages (dated by TCRdb to the mid-2010s). The protocol used for the library was 5' RACE. Sequencing used an Illumina HiSeq 2500. The second PCR ran for about 6 to 12 cycles and used a J-beta primer mix along with a sample-barcoded 5' primer. TCRdb's own reprocessing of the public reads used fastp at Q25 and MiXCR and kept productive beta chains. Every CDR3 protein is listed once, alongside the most common genes and DNA of its rows. Within this sample are 1,300,000 or so distinct CDR3 sequences, with approximately 63% of them counted one time only. Together, the top ten hold roughly 7% of the sample. Sequences were obtained from blood. These receptors originate from a man aged 18 to 29 in good health.

This clonotype occurred once. The chain employs TRBV7-9 and TRBJ2-1; D gene uncertain. The CDR3 loop spans 14 amino acids. Trimming shortened V by 1 base and J by 7 bases, and 11 bases separated the two germline ends. Germline CDR1 and CDR2: SEHNR and FQNEAQ (reference sequence). Written as DNA, the CDR3 is TGTGCCAGCAGCTTAGTTGTTAGGAATAATGAGCAGTTCTTC. This translates into CASSLVVRNNEQFF.

This clonotype was seen a few times. The chain has TRBV7-6 and TRBJ2-3, with 8 bases identical to TRBD2. Germline CDR1 is SGHVS and CDR2 is FNYEAQ. This CDR3 region has 16 residues. V trimming: 2 bases; J trimming: 2 bases; junction bases outside the gene matches: 6. DNA for the CDR3: TGTGCCAGCAGCTTACACCCGGGGGGGCACACAGATACGCAGTATTTT. Its protein product is CASSLHPGGHTDTQYF.

This sequence joins TRBV3-1 and TRBJ2-1; possible D gene TRBD1, 6 bases. The CDR3 has 14 residues. V was trimmed by 5 bases and J by 6 bases, leaving 14 bases between them. CDR1 and CDR2 (germline): LGHDT, YNNKEL (reference sequence). CDR3 DNA: TGTGCCAGCAGCACCCGACAGGCCTGCAATGAGCAGTTCTTC. Residues: CASSTRQACNEQFF.

The CDR3 loop is CATSRDGRGGGYTF. CDR3 nucleotide sequence: TGTGCCACCAGCAGAGATGGCAGGGGCGGTGGCTACACCTTC. V gene TRBV15 combines with J gene TRBJ1-2, with TRBD1 as a possible D gene (6 bases). V was clipped by 0 bases and J by 7 bases, with 12 bases between them. CDR3 length: 14 amino acids. Germline V lookup: CDR1 LNHNV, CDR2 YYDKDF (reference sequence). The whole variable domain, filled in from reference TRBV15 and TRBJ1-2, reads DAMVIQNPRYQVTQFGKPVTLSCSQTLNHNVMYWYQQKSSQAPKLLFHYYDKDFNNEADTPDNFQSRRPNTSFCFLDIRSPGLGDTAMYLCATSRDGRGGGYTFGSGTRLTVV.

The gene calls are TRBV20-1 and TRBJ2-7; D is unresolved. Germline lookup yields CDR1 DFQATT and CDR2 SNEGSKA (reference sequence). Trimming shortened V by 2 bases and J by 2 bases, and 7 bases separated the two germline ends. The CDR3 covers 12 residues. CDR3 protein: CSARLQAYEQYF. The DNA of the CDR3 is TGCAGTGCTAGACTCCAGGCCTACGAGCAGTACTTC.

This chain connects TRBV15 to TRBJ2-1; D remains unclear. V dropped 0 bases and J dropped 7 bases, with 10 bases sitting between them. Germline V gene sequence: CDR1 LNHNV, CDR2 YYDKDF (reference sequence). The CDR3 spans 14 residues. The CDR3 DNA reads TGTGCCACCAGCAGAGATCGGATGCGAAATGAGCAGTTCTTC. Residues: CATSRDRMRNEQFF.

The rearrangement uses TRBV20-1 and TRBJ1-2; TRBD1 might be the D (6 bases). V was cut by 6 bases and J by 6 bases, with 17 bases left in between. The CDR3 has 13 amino acids. Germline-derived CDR1 and CDR2 are DFQATT and SNEGSKA (reference sequence). In nucleotides, the CDR3 is TGCAGTGCCGGAGGGGGTTGGGCAGATGGCTACACCTTC. The encoded protein is CSAGGGWADGYTF.

V usage is TRBV12-3 or TRBV12-4 and J usage is TRBJ1-2, with D possibly TRBD1 on 6 matching bases. Trimming pared 7 bases from V and 4 bases from J, leaving 16 bases between. CDR3 length equals 14 residues. The CDR3 nucleotides are TGTGCCAGCACCACTGCGGGGGCAACCTATGGCTACACCTTC. Translating gives CASTTAGATYGYTF.

This clonotype has just a few counts. The CDR3 here is CASSDVTRVIQYF. CDR3 in DNA: TGTGCCAGCAGTGATGTTACGCGGGTGATCCAGTACTTC. The V and J genes are TRBV6-1 and TRBJ2-5; TRBD2 is a possible D gene (5 bases). The germline CDR1 and CDR2 sequences are MNHNS and SASEGT. The CDR3 runs 13 residues. V was cut by 3 bases and J by 10 bases, with 15 bases left in between.

This clonotype was detected a few times. The chain employs TRBV27 and TRBJ2-3, with D possibly matching TRBD2 (7 bases). The CDR3 is 17 residues long. V shed 0 bases and J shed 2 bases, with 15 bases lying between them. CDR1 is MNHEY, CDR2 SMNVEV, per germline (reference sequence). The CDR3 protein is CASSLSGGLPNTDTQYF. CDR3 sequence (DNA): TGTGCCAGCAGTTTATCGGGGGGGCTCCCGAACACAGATACGCAGTATTTT.

This clonotype occurred once. A single base separates this from a much larger clone, so it may be a read error. The V gene is TRBV27, the J gene TRBJ2-3; D is ambiguous. Per the germline V gene, CDR1 is MNHEY and CDR2 is SMNVEV (reference sequence). This CDR3 has 12 amino acids. The V end lost 5 bases, the J end lost 6 bases, and 9 bases lay between the germline ends. Here the CDR3 reads CASSPKRDTQYF. CDR3 nucleotide sequence: TGTGCCAGCAGTCCAAAGAGGGATACGCAGTATTTT.

This chain connects TRBV13 to TRBJ2-1; TRBD1 matches at 7 bases. Germline CDR1 is PRHDT and CDR2 is FYEKMQ (reference sequence). The CDR3 has 15 amino acids. V was pared by 5 bases and J by 3 bases, with 7 bases of the junction left unmatched. CDR3 region: CASSRIQGVYNEQFF. The CDR3 DNA follows: TGTGCCAGCAGCCGAATTCAGGGGGTCTACAATGAGCAGTTCTTC.

This clonotype was seen more than once but under ten times. The chain recombines TRBV4-2 with TRBJ2-7; TRBD2 agrees at 9 bases. The CDR3 loop spans 14 amino acids. Germline lookup yields CDR1 LGHNA and CDR2 YNFKEQ. Trimming cost V 3 bases and J 5 bases; bases outside gene matches: 5. In DNA form, the CDR3 reads TGTGCCAGCAGCCAGGTAGCGGGAGTAAACGAGCAGTACTTC. Its translation is CASSQVAGVNEQYF.

Note on this clonotype: At one boundary the junction diverges from the germline segment, which might be a read error. The chain employs TRBV12-5 and TRBJ2-4, with TRBD2 identical over 8 bases. Germline V gene sequence: CDR1 LGHNT, CDR2 FRNRAP. This CDR3 region has 19 residues. This chain's CDR3 is CASGSTLSKIGLAENIQYF. The DNA for the CDR3 is TGTGCTAGTGGTTCGACCCTCTCTAAGATCGGACTAGCCGAAAACATTCAGTACTTC.

This clonotype turned up a few times. This chain uses TRBV25-1 with TRBJ2-7, with TRBD1 matching over 7 bases. The CDR3 has 15 residues. Germline CDR1 and CDR2: MGHDK and SYGVNS. With V trimmed by 2 bases and J by 0 bases, 4 bases remained unmatched. The CDR3 region has the DNA TGTGCCAGCAGTGAAAATGGGGACAGCTCCTACGAGCAGTACTTC. Protein sequence: CASSENGDSSYEQYF.

This chain joins TRBV29-1 and TRBJ1-6, with a weak D call TRBD1 (5 bases). Germline V lookup: CDR1 SQVTM, CDR2 ANQGSEA. V was cut by 4 bases and J by 7 bases, with 11 bases left in between. The CDR3 sequence is 13 residues long. This CDR3 is CSVGARGNSPLHF. For the CDR3, the DNA is TGCAGCGTTGGGGCGAGGGGAAATTCACCCCTCCACTTT. Drawing the rest from reference TRBV29-1 and TRBJ1-6, the complete variable domain is SAVISQKPSRDICQRGTSLTIQCQVDSQVTMMFWYRQQPGQSLTLIATANQGSEATYESGFVIDKFPISRPNLTFSTLTVSNMSPEDSSIYLCSVGARGNSPLHFGNGTRLTVT.

This clonotype has only a few counts. This chain uses TRBV25-1 with TRBJ2-3, with TRBD2 as a possible D gene (5 bases). This CDR3 is 15 amino acids long. CDR1 MGHDK and CDR2 SYGVNS come from the germline V gene. The V end lost 7 bases, the J end lost 3 bases, and 17 bases lay between the germline ends. Written as DNA, the CDR3 is TGTGCCAGCACAGAAGAGCGGTCCTTAACAGATACGCAGTATTTT. Protein product: CASTEERSLTDTQYF. The entire variable domain, with the rest obtained from reference TRBV25-1 and TRBJ2-3, is as follows: EADIYQTPRYLVIGTGKKITLECSQTMGHDKMYWYQQDPGMELHLIHYSYGVNSTEKGDLSSESTVSRIRTEHFPLTLESARPSHTSQYLCASTEERSLTDTQYFGPGTRLTVL.

The rearrangement joins TRBV2 to TRBJ2-1; D unclear. This CDR3 region has 13 residues. Germline-derived CDR1 and CDR2 are SNHLY and FYNNEI. The V gene lost 7 bases and the J gene lost 0 bases, with 7 bases spanning the gap. This CDR3 reads CASTFTSYNEQFF. Written as DNA, the CDR3 is TGTGCCAGCACCTTTACCTCCTACAATGAGCAGTTCTTC.

The chain links TRBV2 to TRBJ1-2; 9 nucleotides line up with TRBD1. This CDR3 is built from 13 residues. Trimming at V came to 1 base and at J to 8 bases, leaving 2 bases not matched to a gene. Looked up from germline, CDR1 is SNHLY and CDR2 is FYNNEI. CDR3 region: CASSEGDREGYTF. As DNA, the CDR3 is TGTGCCAGCAGTGAAGGGGACAGGGAAGGCTACACCTTC.

V gene TRBV4-1 combines with J gene TRBJ1-5; D is unresolved. The V gene lost 1 base and the J gene lost 2 bases, with 12 bases spanning the gap. Germline values: CDR1 MGHRA, CDR2 YSYEKL. The CDR3 contains 16 residues. The CDR3 is CASSQVGRWGNQPQHF. CDR3 sequence (DNA): TGCGCCAGCAGCCAAGTAGGCCGCTGGGGCAATCAGCCCCAGCATTTT.

The chain has TRBV4-1 and TRBJ2-7; TRBD1 aligns across 11 bases. This CDR3 has 15 amino acids. The germline V gene has CDR1 MGHRA and CDR2 YSYEKL. V lost 4 bases to trimming and J lost 5 bases; unmatched junction nucleotides: 7. CDR3 amino acids: CASSLPGQGVHEQYF. The CDR3 DNA is TGCGCCAGCAGCCTACCGGGACAGGGGGTCCACGAGCAGTACTTC.

This clonotype has a single count. V is TRBV6-1 and J is TRBJ2-7; 10 nucleotides match TRBD2. The J call may be wrong; the DNA end is better matched by TRBJ2-5. CDR1 MNHNS and CDR2 SASEGT come from the germline V gene. The CDR3 is made up of 16 amino acids. The CDR3 spells CASSDASGSPIGTQYF. The CDR3 DNA reads TGTGCCAGCAGTGACGCTAGCGGGAGTCCCATAGGGACCCAGTACTTC.

The chain recombines TRBV4-2 with TRBJ1-4; possible D gene TRBD1, 6 bases. CDR1 LGHNA and CDR2 YNFKEQ come from the germline V gene. This CDR3 spans 15 amino acids. V was trimmed by 2 bases and J by 5 bases, leaving 12 bases between them. The CDR3 sequence: CASSQQGPNNEKLFF. In DNA, the CDR3 is TGTGCCAGCAGCCAACAGGGGCCGAACAATGAAAAACTGTTTTTT.

This rearrangement joins TRBV20-1 to TRBJ2-1; D may be TRBD2 (5 bases). V lost 2 bases and J lost 6, with 8 bases in between. Looked up from germline, CDR1 is DFQATT and CDR2 is SNEGSKA (reference sequence). This CDR3 spans 12 amino acids. CDR3: CSARRTANEQFF. As DNA, the CDR3 is TGCAGTGCTAGACGGACTGCCAATGAGCAGTTCTTC.

The CDR3 DNA sequence: TGCAGTGCTGAGGGACAGGGGGTTTACAATGAGCAGTTCTTC. The encoded protein is CSAEGQGVYNEQFF. The V gene is TRBV20-1, the J gene TRBJ2-1; 11 bases line up with TRBD1. J gave up 4 bases and V 5 bases, and 4 bases lay outside the gene matches. Germline V gene lookup returns CDR1 DFQATT and CDR2 SNEGSKA (reference sequence). The CDR3 is 14 residues long.

This chain connects TRBV4-3 to TRBJ2-7, with 9 bases aligning to TRBD1. V was clipped by 2 bases and J by 3 bases; unmatched bases: 8. The CDR3 has 16 residues. Germline CDR1 is LGHNA and CDR2 is YSLEER. The CDR3 spells CASSQNPGQGFYEQYF. The CDR3 region has the DNA TGCGCCAGCAGCCAAAATCCGGGACAGGGTTTCTACGAGCAGTACTTC.

This clonotype was seen a few times. The chain recombines TRBV9 with TRBJ2-2; 7 bases map to TRBD2. V trimming: 4 bases; J trimming: 6 bases; junction bases outside the gene matches: 3. CDR1 is SGDLS and CDR2 is YYNGEE in the germline V gene. The CDR3 runs 13 residues. In DNA, the CDR3 is TGTGCCAGCAGCCCGGCGGGGGCCGGGGAGCTGTTTTTT. Translated: CASSPAGAGELFF.

V is TRBV5-1 and J is TRBJ2-1; 12 bases line up with TRBD2. This CDR3 contains 16 residues. Unmatched junction bases numbered 9, after V lost 1 base and J lost 10 bases. CDR1 and CDR2 (germline): SGHRS, YFSETQ. CDR3 region: CASSLTTSGRILEQFF. In DNA, the CDR3 is TGCGCCAGCAGCTTGACCACTAGCGGGAGGATTCTAGAGCAGTTCTTC.

The chain uses TRBV7-8 and TRBJ2-5, with D uncertain. CDR3 length: 16 residues. V lost 5 bases to trimming and J lost 9 bases, with 25 bases between them. Germline V gives CDR1 SGHVS, CDR2 FQNEAQ. The CDR3 spells CASSPQTTGYLYPQYF. In DNA form, the CDR3 reads TGTGCCAGCAGCCCTCAAACAACCGGCTACCTGTACCCCCAGTACTTC.